This TCR beta chain was identified during a study of STAT5B mutations in CD4+ large granular lymphocyte leukemia. Study conclusions and caveats: No patients shared main leukemic clonotypes, though roughly 25% appeared at low frequency elsewhere. TRBV06-family usage was enriched in top patient clones (8/27) versus controls (2/35).

Here immunoSEQ multiplex PCR was the method, and the copy in TCRdb shows in-frame clones only, minus some. Of about 45,000 clones in the sample, 65% to 90% are singletons; the top ten hold 2.6%. As concerns this clone: Its antigen remains unidentified.

Buffy coats from healthy blood donors served as controls. The germline gives CDR1 LNHDA, CDR2 SQIVND (reference sequence). Trimming cost V 1 base and J 4 bases, with 22 bases left between them. The CDR3 has 18 residues. Sequencing was performed on CD4+ T cells from blood buffy coats. This clonotype originated in a human donor in good health. The chain recombines TRBV19 with TRBJ1-1; the D is unclear. The CDR3 region is CASSIGMQVEGFATEAFF. CDR3 nucleotides: TGTGCCAGTAGTATAGGGATGCAGGTAGAGGGATTTGCCACTGAAGCTTTCTTT. The full variable domain, rest sourced from reference TRBV19 and TRBJ1-1, is DGGITQSPKYLFRKEGQNVTLSCEQNLNHDAMYWYRQDPGQGLRLIYYSQIVNDFQKGDIAEGYSVSREKKESFPLTVTSAQKNPTAFYLCASSIGMQVEGFATEAFFGQGTRLTVV.